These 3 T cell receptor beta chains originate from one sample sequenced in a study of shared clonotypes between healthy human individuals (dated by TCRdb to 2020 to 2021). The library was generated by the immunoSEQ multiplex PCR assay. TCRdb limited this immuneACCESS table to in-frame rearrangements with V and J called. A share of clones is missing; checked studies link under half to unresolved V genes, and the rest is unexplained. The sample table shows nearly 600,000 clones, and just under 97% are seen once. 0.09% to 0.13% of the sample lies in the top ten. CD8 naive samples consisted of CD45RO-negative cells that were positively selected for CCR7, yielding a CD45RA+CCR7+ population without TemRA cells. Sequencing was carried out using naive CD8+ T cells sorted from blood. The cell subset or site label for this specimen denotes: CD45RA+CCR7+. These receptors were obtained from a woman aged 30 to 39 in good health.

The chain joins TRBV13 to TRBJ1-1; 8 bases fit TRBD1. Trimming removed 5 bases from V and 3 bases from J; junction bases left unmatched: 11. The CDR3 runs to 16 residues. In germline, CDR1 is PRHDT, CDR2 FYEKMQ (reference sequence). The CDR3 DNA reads TGTGCCAGCAGCCCCAGGGGGCCGGGGAGGCACACTGAAGCTTTCTTT. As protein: CASSPRGPGRHTEAFF.

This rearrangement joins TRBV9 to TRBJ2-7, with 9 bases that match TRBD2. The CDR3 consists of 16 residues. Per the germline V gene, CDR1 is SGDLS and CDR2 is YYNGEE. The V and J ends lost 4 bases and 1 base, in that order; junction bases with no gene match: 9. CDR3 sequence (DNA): TGTGCCAGCAGCCCTTCTAGCGGGGTACTTTCCTACGAGCAGTACTTC. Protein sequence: CASSPSSGVLSYEQYF.

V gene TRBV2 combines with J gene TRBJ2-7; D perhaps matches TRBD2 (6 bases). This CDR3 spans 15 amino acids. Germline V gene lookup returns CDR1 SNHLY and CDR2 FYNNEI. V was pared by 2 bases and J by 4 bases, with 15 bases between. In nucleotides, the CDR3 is TGTGCCAGCAGTGAACGGCCAGCGGGTGCGTACGAGCAGTACTTC. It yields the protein CASSERPAGAYEQYF.